Following are 22 T cell receptor beta chains from one sample sequenced in a study of blood T cell repertoires in COVID-19. Clones were read by immunoSEQ multiplex PCR, and TCRdb kept only the in-frame ones, dropping some. Of roughly 570,000 clones in the sample, approximately 88% were seen once. What was sequenced was peripheral blood. These receptors were taken from a woman aged 50 to 60 with COVID-19, enrolled during active disease.

The J gene is TRBJ2-1, the V gene TRBV3-1 (or the pseudogene TRBV3-2); 10 nucleotides line up with TRBD1. Losses at the gene ends were 0 bases for V and 7 bases for J; bases not matched to a gene: 3. CDR3 length: 15 residues. Germline CDR1 reads LGHDT; CDR2 reads YNNKEL (reference sequence). CDR3 residues: CASSQDRTGGNEQFF. In nucleotides, the CDR3 is TGTGCCAGCAGCCAAGATCGGACAGGGGGGAATGAGCAGTTCTTC.

J is TRBJ2-2 and V is TRBV5-4, with unresolved D. Trimming took 5 bases from V and 3 from J, leaving 5 bases between them. The CDR3 extends over 12 amino acids. CDR1 and CDR2 from the germline V gene are SGHNT and YYREEE (reference sequence). In DNA, the CDR3 is TGTGCCAGCAGGGCCGACACCGGGGAGCTGTTTTTT. This translates into CASRADTGELFF. The whole variable domain, filled in from reference TRBV5-4 and TRBJ2-2, reads ETGVTQSPTHLIKTRGQQVTLRCSSQSGHNTVSWYQQALGQGPQFIFQYYREEENGRGNFPPRFSGLQFPNYSSELNVNALELDDSALYLCASRADTGELFFGEGSRLTVL.

The CDR3 protein is CASSSRGVDSSTDTQYF. The CDR3 DNA sequence: TGTGCCAGCAGCTCGCGCGGGGTTGACTCCTCCACAGATACGCAGTATTTT. The V call is TRBV3-1 (or the pseudogene TRBV3-2), the J call TRBJ2-3, with a possible D match to TRBD2 (6 bases). The CDR3 consists of 17 residues. The germline gives CDR1 LGHDT, CDR2 YNNKEL (reference sequence). V lost 5 bases and J lost 2, with 20 bases in between.

The CDR3 reads CASSPGTASNQPQHF. DNA for the CDR3: TGTGCCAGTAGCCCTGGGACAGCCAGCAATCAGCCCCAGCATTTT. This chain joins TRBV19 and TRBJ1-5, with 7 bases identical to TRBD1. The CDR3 extends over 15 amino acids. From germline, CDR1 is LNHDA and CDR2 SQIVND (reference sequence). The ends lost 6 bases at V and 1 base at J; junction bases unmatched: 6.

The chain joins TRBV11-2 to TRBJ1-2, with D possibly being TRBD1 (6 bases). Trimming removed 1 base at V and 4 bases at J, with 13 bases between. The germline V gene has CDR1 SGHAT and CDR2 FQNNGV. The CDR3 totals 15 residues. The CDR3 DNA reads as TGTGCCAGCAGCTTAGGGTCAGGGGAGGGCTATGGCTACACCTTC. It specifies CASSLGSGEGYGYTF.

This clone occurred a few times. The rearrangement uses TRBV7-8 and TRBJ2-3; no definite D call. Germline lookup yields CDR1 SGHVS and CDR2 FQNEAQ. This CDR3 region has 12 residues. Trimming took off 5 bases at V and 2 bases at J, with 5 bases between the two ends. CDR3 residues: CASSRYTDTQYF. CDR3 DNA: TGTGCCAGCAGCCGATACACAGATACGCAGTATTTT.

V gene TRBV6-6 combines with J gene TRBJ2-1; 8 bases are a match to TRBD2. The length of the CDR3 is 15 residues. The V segment lost 6 bases and the J segment 0 bases; nucleotides outside the gene matches: 4. Germline V CDR1 and CDR2: MNHNY, SVGAGI (reference sequence). CDR3 loop: CASRPGTSSYNEQFF. Written as DNA, the CDR3 is TGTGCCAGCAGGCCCGGGACTAGCTCCTACAATGAGCAGTTCTTC.

The chain uses TRBV12-3 or TRBV12-4 and TRBJ1-2; the match to TRBD1 covers 9 bases. V shed 4 bases and J 5 bases; nucleotides not matched to a gene: 2. The CDR3 length is 13 residues. The CDR3 sequence is CASSYGQGYGYTF. CDR3 nucleotides: TGTGCCAGCAGTTACGGACAGGGGTATGGCTACACCTTC.

The V gene is TRBV13, the J gene TRBJ1-1, with D tentatively TRBD1 (5 bases). Germline CDR1 PRHDT, CDR2 FYEKMQ (reference sequence). This CDR3 region has 14 residues. The ends were cut back, 5 bases at V and 1 base at J, with 11 bases in the middle. In nucleotides, the CDR3 is TGTGCCAGCAGCCCCTGGGGGGAGAACACTGAAGCTTTCTTT. Encoded protein: CASSPWGENTEAFF.

The V gene is TRBV18, the J gene TRBJ1-2; weak D call: TRBD1 (6 bases). Trimming left V 5 bases short and J 6 bases short, with 13 bases between. The CDR3 consists of 13 residues. The germline V gene has CDR1 KGHSH and CDR2 LQKENI. CDR3 nucleotides: TGTGCCAGCTCATCCTCGGACAGCCATGGCTACACCTTC. Translating it yields CASSSSDSHGYTF.

V usage is TRBV3-1 (or the pseudogene TRBV3-2) and J usage is TRBJ1-3; TRBD1 might be the D (6 bases). The CDR3 sequence is 15 residues long. V lost 6 bases, J lost 1 base, and 13 bases lay in between. CDR1 is LGHDT and CDR2 is YNNKEL in the germline V gene (reference sequence). The DNA of the CDR3 is TGTGCCAGCAGGGATGGACAGCGATCTGGAAACACCATATATTTT. As protein: CASRDGQRSGNTIYF.

This clone was detected only a few times. V usage is TRBV30 and J usage is TRBJ1-2; 10 bases map to TRBD1. Trimming removed 5 bases from V and 4 bases from J; junction bases left unmatched: 4. Germline V gene sequence: CDR1 GTSNPN, CDR2 SVGIG (reference sequence). CDR3 length: 13 amino acids. The CDR3 spells CAWGQGDSYGYTF. DNA of the CDR3: TGTGCCTGGGGACAGGGGGATAGCTATGGCTACACCTTC.

V usage is TRBV11-2 and J usage is TRBJ2-1; TRBD2 matches 9 bases. The CDR3 has 15 amino acids. The J segment lost 12 bases and the V segment lost 1 base, leaving 10 bases of the junction unmatched. Germline lookup yields CDR1 SGHAT and CDR2 FQNNGV. CDR3 residues: CASSLGNRGGAPQFF. In DNA form, the CDR3 reads TGTGCCAGCAGCTTAGGTAACCGCGGGGGGGCCCCGCAGTTCTTC.

On this clone: This specimen includes other DNA sequences encoding the same CDR3. The V call is TRBV19, the J call TRBJ2-6; 7 bases map to TRBD1. The CDR3 sequence is 17 residues long. In germline, CDR1 is LNHDA, CDR2 SQIVND (reference sequence). Germline trimming cut 3 bases from V and 0 bases from J; bases unmatched to any gene: 5. Written as DNA, the CDR3 is TGTGCCAGTAGTATTATGGGACAGAGCTCTGGGGCCAACGTCCTGACTTTC. It yields the protein CASSIMGQSSGANVLTF.

The rearrangement links TRBV7-7 to TRBJ1-1; weak D call: TRBD1 (5 bases). Trimming pared 6 bases from V and 1 base from J, leaving 24 bases between. Per germline, CDR1 SSHAT and CDR2 FNYEAQ (reference sequence). This CDR3 is built from 18 residues. CDR3 sequence (DNA): TGTGCCAGCAGAATAGGCGGGGACCTGCGGGCGGGGAACACTGAAGCTTTCTTT. Residues: CASRIGGDLRAGNTEAFF. Filled out from reference TRBV7-7 and TRBJ1-1, the complete variable domain reads GAGVSQSPRYKVTKRGQDVTLRCDPISSHATLYWYQQALGQGPEFLTYFNYEAQPDKSGLPSDRFSAERPEGSISTLTIQRTEQRDSAMYRCASRIGGDLRAGNTEAFFGQGTRLTVV.

This clone was detected a few times. J is TRBJ1-5 and V is TRBV2; a possible D gene is TRBD1 (6 bases). The CDR3 has 15 residues. Trimming shortened V by 4 bases and J by 2 bases, and 12 bases separated the two germline ends. The germline V gene encodes CDR1 SNHLY and CDR2 FYNNEI. CDR3 DNA: TGTGCCAGCAGTGGAGCAGGGGTGGGCAATCAGCCCCAGCATTTT. Its protein product is CASSGAGVGNQPQHF. The entire variable domain, with the rest obtained from reference TRBV2 and TRBJ1-5, is as follows: EPEVTQTPSHQVTQMGQEVILRCVPISNHLYFYWYRQILGQKVEFLVSFYNNEISEKSEIFDDQFSVERPDGSNFTLKIRSTKLEDSAMYFCASSGAGVGNQPQHFGDGTRLSIL.

The chain couples TRBV10-3 to TRBJ1-1, with TRBD1 as a possible D gene (6 bases). Per germline, CDR1 ENHRY and CDR2 SYGVKD. The V end was cut by 10 bases, the J end by 0 bases, with 21 bases between. This CDR3 is built from 16 residues. The CDR3 nucleotides read TGTGCCACCCGGACAGCCCCCTCCTCCATGAACACTGAAGCTTTCTTT. This codes for CATRTAPSSMNTEAFF.

CDR3 DNA: TGTGCCAGCCTAGTGGAGCCAGATACGCAGTATTTT. Residues: CASLVEPDTQYF. The rearrangement links TRBV12-3 or TRBV12-4 to TRBJ2-3; D unresolved. V dropped 8 bases and J dropped 4 bases, with 10 bases sitting between them. This CDR3 region has 12 residues.

The gene calls are TRBV19 and TRBJ1-2, with a possible D match to TRBD1 (6 bases). The germline CDR1 and CDR2 sequences are LNHDA and SQIVND (reference sequence). The germline V and J ends were trimmed by 5 bases and 3 bases, with 16 bases remaining between them. The CDR3 contains 15 residues. In DNA, the CDR3 is TGTGCCAGTAGTCGCCGAGGGGGGGAGGACTATGGCTACACCTTC. This encodes CASSRRGGEDYGYTF.

V is TRBV4-2 and J is TRBJ1-4; TRBD1 matches at 10 bases. Germline loops: CDR1 LGHNA, CDR2 YNFKEQ. After removal of 0 bases from V and 5 bases from J, the junction contained 6 bases not matched to a gene. CDR3 size: 17 residues. The CDR3 region has the DNA TGTGCCAGCAGCCAAGATCAGGGGGACAGGGGAAATGAAAAACTGTTTTTT. It is translated as CASSQDQGDRGNEKLFF.

The rearrangement uses TRBV2 and TRBJ2-4; TRBD1 aligns across 7 bases. With 6 bases clipped from V and 9 bases from J, the junction kept 8 bases outside the gene matches. Germline lookup yields CDR1 SNHLY and CDR2 FYNNEI. The length of the CDR3 is 13 residues. CDR3 DNA sequence: TGTGCCAGCAGGAGGGACAGTTCAGGCATTCAGTACTTC. Protein: CASRRDSSGIQYF.

This clone has just a few counts. J is TRBJ1-2 and V is TRBV18; 7 bases are a match to TRBD1. This CDR3 is 19 amino acids long. Germline CDR1 reads KGHSH; CDR2 reads LQKENI. V gave up 2 bases and J gave up 1 base; unmatched junction bases: 16. CDR3 DNA: TGTGCCAGCTCACCAGGGTGGTGGGACAGACCAATCGGTAACTATGGCTACACCTTC. Its translation is CASSPGWWDRPIGNYGYTF.